The entry that follows covers one T cell receptor (beta chain) sequence. What it recognizes is unknown. The V gene lost 5 bases and the J gene lost 1 base, with 15 bases spanning the gap. Germline V gene sequence: CDR1 SGHTS, CDR2 YDEGEE. The CDR3 runs 15 residues. Semi-nested PCR with Nested Universal Primer A followed constant-region reverse priming of full-length variable regions. One entry per CDR3 protein, called by TCRdb with MiXCR from the 5' RACE reads. The sample includes 55,000 to 70,000 distinct CDR3 sequences, around 28% of them seen just once. Overall study results and limits: Larger-cohort validation covered only one TCR beta V-J rearrangement.

Sequencing input: tumor-infiltrating memory CD4+ T cells sorted from the breast tumor. Documented subset: memory CD4+ T cells, CD4+CD45RO+CD25-. The V and J genes are TRBV5-8 and TRBJ2-5; D gene ambiguous. The sequence derives from a female donor with breast cancer. CDR3 region: CASRAFGSSQETQYF. CDR3 bases: TGTGCCAGCAGGGCCTTTGGGTCCTCCCAAGAGACCCAGTACTTC.